The 31 T cell receptor beta chains given below trace back to one sample, sequenced in a study of T cells of healthy individuals. Via MiXCR, TCRdb re-called the 5' RACE reads, giving one row per CDR3 protein. The repertoire has approximately 100,000 distinct CDR3 sequences, approximately 15% of them found once; the top ten carry under 7.5%. Source of these receptors: a human donor in good health.

This clonotype was counted ten times or more. The V call is TRBV20-1, the J call TRBJ2-6; 7 positions agree with TRBD2. This CDR3 has 15 residues. CDR1 DFQATT and CDR2 SNEGSKA come from the germline V gene (reference sequence). V was clipped by 3 bases and J by 0 bases; unmatched bases: 2. The CDR3 is CSARERGSGANVLTF. CDR3 coding DNA: TGCAGTGCTAGGGAGCGGGGCTCTGGGGCCAACGTCCTGACTTTC.

This chain connects TRBV7-9 to TRBJ2-3, with D possibly being TRBD1 (5 bases). This CDR3 region has 14 residues. Trimming took 5 bases from V and 3 from J, leaving 12 bases between them. CDR1 is SEHNR, CDR2 FQNEAQ, per germline (reference sequence). This CDR3 reads CASSPHRQTDTQYF. The CDR3 DNA reads as TGTGCCAGCAGCCCCCATCGACAGACAGATACGCAGTATTTT.

V usage is TRBV28 and J usage is TRBJ2-3; D gene ambiguous. The V gene's germline CDR1 is MDHEN and CDR2 SYDVKM. The CDR3 is made up of 16 amino acids. V was trimmed by 5 bases and J by 7 bases, leaving 22 bases between them. The CDR3 bases are TGTGCCAGCAGTCCCCTAGTAGGTCAAGGGCTGAATACGCAGTATTTT. Its translation is CASSPLVGQGLNTQYF. Using reference TRBV28 and TRBJ2-3 for the parts outside the CDR3, the full variable domain is DVKVTQSSRYLVKRTGEKVFLECVQDMDHENMFWYRQDPGLGLRLIYFSYDVKMKEKGDIPEGYSVSREKKERFSLILESASTNQTSMYLCASSPLVGQGLNTQYFGPGTRLTVL.

V usage is TRBV11-2 and J usage is TRBJ2-7; 7 bases agree with TRBD1. Germline V CDR1 and CDR2: SGHAT, FQNNGV. The CDR3 is made up of 14 amino acids. V lost 1 base to trimming and J lost 5 bases; unmatched junction nucleotides: 5. CDR3 nucleotides: TGTGCCAGCAGCTTAGGAAGGACAGGCCACGAGCAGTACTTC. Residues: CASSLGRTGHEQYF.

This clonotype was seen more than once but under ten times. This chain connects TRBV7-2 to TRBJ2-4; D gene unclear. Between the trimmed V and J ends, which lost 2 bases and 8 bases, there was a span of 13 bases. Germline CDR1 SGHTA, CDR2 FQGNSA. The CDR3 has 14 amino acids. CDR3 protein: CASSLLGQMDIQYF. The CDR3 DNA sequence: TGTGCCAGCAGCTTACTCGGCCAGATGGACATTCAGTACTTC. The full variable domain, rest sourced from reference TRBV7-2 and TRBJ2-4, is GAGVSQSPSNKVTEKGKDVELRCDPISGHTALYWYRQSLGQGLEFLIYFQGNSAPDKSGLPSDRFSAERTGGSVSTLTIQRTQQEDSAVYLCASSLLGQMDIQYFGAGTRLSVL.

V usage is TRBV2 and J usage is TRBJ2-3, with D maybe TRBD1 (6 bases). The V and J ends lost 5 bases and 2 bases respectively, with 14 bases between them. Germline CDR1 SNHLY, CDR2 FYNNEI. The CDR3 runs 15 residues. As DNA, the CDR3 is TGTGCCAGCAGTCCTACAGGGTCCCCCACAGATACGCAGTATTTT. The encoded protein is CASSPTGSPTDTQYF.

This clonotype was counted a few times. The chain carries TRBV30 and TRBJ2-1; the D gene could be TRBD1 or TRBD2 (6 bases each). V dropped 1 base and J dropped 4 bases, with 17 bases sitting between them. The germline CDR1 and CDR2 sequences are GTSNPN and SVGIG (reference sequence). This CDR3 contains 16 residues. CDR3 sequence reads: CAWSASSGAPYNEQFF. The CDR3 bases are TGTGCCTGGAGTGCATCCTCGGGGGCGCCTTACAATGAGCAGTTCTTC.

This clonotype was observed at least ten times. The chain carries TRBV27 and TRBJ1-6; perhaps TRBD1 as D (5 bases). The V and J ends lost 3 bases and 3 bases respectively, with 9 bases between them. The CDR3 has 15 amino acids. Per germline, CDR1 MNHEY and CDR2 SMNVEV (reference sequence). The CDR3 here is CASSFRQNYNSPLHF. The CDR3, as DNA: TGTGCCAGCAGTTTCAGACAGAACTATAATTCACCCCTCCACTTT.

The genes are TRBV20-1 and TRBJ2-5, with 13 bases lining up with TRBD2. From germline, CDR1 is DFQATT and CDR2 SNEGSKA (reference sequence). Germline trimming cut 5 bases from V and 5 bases from J; bases unmatched to any gene: 2. The CDR3 sequence is 13 residues long. In DNA, the CDR3 is TGCAGTGCTTGGACTAGCGGGAGTGAGACCCAGTACTTC. It encodes CSAWTSGSETQYF.

This clonotype was detected only a few times. This CDR3 reads CASSVASHDRGTEAFF. CDR3 in DNA: TGTGCCAGCAGCGTAGCCTCTCATGACAGGGGGACTGAAGCTTTCTTT. The chain couples TRBV9 to TRBJ1-1; TRBD1 matches 9 bases. Losses at the gene ends were 0 bases for V and 5 bases for J; bases not matched to a gene: 8. This CDR3 region has 16 residues. Germline CDR1 is SGDLS and CDR2 is YYNGEE. Full variable domain (rest looked up from reference TRBV9 and TRBJ1-1): DSGVTQTPKHLITATGQRVTLRCSPRSGDLSVYWYQQSLDQGLQFLIQYYNGEERAKGNILERFSAQQFPDLHSELNLSSLELGDSALYFCASSVASHDRGTEAFFGQGTRLTVV.

This chain uses TRBV20-1 with TRBJ2-4; no firm D call. The CDR3 covers 14 residues. CDR1 and CDR2 (germline): DFQATT, SNEGSKA (reference sequence). Trimming left V 1 base short and J 0 bases short, with 7 bases between. In DNA form, the CDR3 reads TGCAGTGCTAGAGTGCGATTAGCCAAAAACATTCAGTACTTC. Its translation is CSARVRLAKNIQYF.

V and J are TRBV7-9 and TRBJ1-1; no firm D call. Trimming removed 0 bases at V and 1 base at J, with 6 bases between. This CDR3 is 14 amino acids long. Germline CDR1 is SEHNR and CDR2 is FQNEAQ (reference sequence). The CDR3 nucleotides read TGTGCCAGCAGCTTAGCGGGCGAGAACACTGAAGCTTTCTTT. Its translation is CASSLAGENTEAFF. The whole variable domain, remainder taken from reference TRBV7-9 and TRBJ1-1, is DTGVSQNPRHKITKRGQNVTFRCDPISEHNRLYWYRQTLGQGPEFLTYFQNEAQLEKSRLLSDRFSAERPKGSFSTLEIQRTEQGDSAMYLCASSLAGENTEAFFGQGTRLTVV.

The chain recombines TRBV4-1 with TRBJ2-1; D possibly matches TRBD1 or TRBD2 (6 bases each). The CDR3 totals 17 residues. CDR1 and CDR2 (germline): MGHRA, YSYEKL. The V gene lost 2 bases and the J gene lost 5 bases, with 19 bases spanning the gap. The CDR3 is CASSQMAPGARNNEQFF. DNA for the CDR3: TGCGCCAGCAGCCAAATGGCCCCGGGGGCAAGAAACAATGAGCAGTTCTTC.

The chain carries TRBV12-3 or TRBV12-4 and TRBJ2-3; D may be TRBD2 (5 bases). Trimming shortened V by 2 bases and J by 14 bases, and 14 bases separated the two germline ends. The CDR3 extends over 12 amino acids. The CDR3 is CASSLYEAEGYF. The DNA of the CDR3 is TGTGCCAGCAGTTTATACGAAGCGGAAGGGTATTTT.

The V and J genes are TRBV28 and TRBJ2-1; 8 bases are a match to TRBD2. Germline lookup yields CDR1 MDHEN and CDR2 SYDVKM. The CDR3 has 16 amino acids. V dropped 3 bases and J dropped 3; count of bases not matched to a gene: 7. The CDR3 spells CASSLALAEIYNEQFF. In DNA form, the CDR3 reads TGTGCCAGCAGTTTGGCACTAGCGGAGATCTACAATGAGCAGTTCTTC.

This chain connects TRBV20-1 to TRBJ2-6; D gene unclear. The V gene's germline CDR1 is DFQATT and CDR2 SNEGSKA (reference sequence). The CDR3 has 15 amino acids. V was cut by 0 bases and J by 0 bases, with 6 bases left in between. The CDR3 sequence is CSAREGGSGANVLTF. Written as DNA, the CDR3 is TGCAGTGCTAGAGAGGGTGGCTCTGGGGCCAACGTCCTGACTTTC.

This clonotype occurred many times. This CDR3 is CSARIAGNPYEQYF. The CDR3 DNA reads as TGCAGTGCTAGAATAGCGGGAAACCCCTACGAGCAGTACTTC. The chain combines TRBV20-1 with TRBJ2-7; 8 bases fit TRBD2. V was clipped by 2 bases and J by 2 bases; unmatched bases: 5. Germline V gene sequence: CDR1 DFQATT, CDR2 SNEGSKA (reference sequence). CDR3 length equals 14 residues.

This clonotype was observed at least ten times. V gene TRBV4-2 combines with J gene TRBJ1-1; D gene unclear. Germline V gene sequence: CDR1 LGHNA, CDR2 YNFKEQ. V was pared by 2 bases and J by 10 bases, with 14 bases between. The CDR3 totals 13 residues. CDR3 coding DNA: TGTGCCAGCAGCCAAAAGATTGGACTTGGAGCTTTCTTT. This gives the protein CASSQKIGLGAFF.

This clonotype appeared once. This chain joins TRBV28 and TRBJ1-2; 8 positions match TRBD1. CDR3 size: 14 residues. Per germline, CDR1 MDHEN and CDR2 SYDVKM. V shed 4 bases, J shed 2 bases, and the junction held 3 bases outside the gene matches. The CDR3 DNA reads TGTGCCAGCAGTTCATGGACAGGGAACTATGGCTACACCTTC. Amino acid sequence: CASSSWTGNYGYTF.

V is TRBV6-2 or TRBV6-3 and J is TRBJ2-1, with a weak D call TRBD1 (6 bases). V dropped 2 bases and J dropped 7 bases, with 15 bases sitting between them. This CDR3 is built from 15 residues. The germline gives CDR1 MNHEY, CDR2 SVGEGT. This CDR3 reads CASSYKAGEGNEQFF. CDR3 sequence (DNA): TGTGCCAGCAGTTACAAGGCAGGGGAAGGGAATGAGCAGTTCTTC.

This clonotype has only a few counts. The chain couples TRBV28 to TRBJ2-5; no firm D call. Germline-derived CDR1 and CDR2 are MDHEN and SYDVKM. With 6 bases removed from V and 2 bases from J, the gap between germline ends came to 10 bases. The CDR3 contains 13 residues. The CDR3 region has the DNA TGTGCCAGCAGCACGACACCGCAAGAGACCCAGTACTTC. It is translated as CASSTTPQETQYF.

This sequence joins TRBV28 and TRBJ2-7; TRBD1 matches 10 bases. The J segment lost 5 bases and the V segment lost 7 bases, leaving 11 bases of the junction unmatched. Germline lookup yields CDR1 MDHEN and CDR2 SYDVKM. The CDR3 runs 15 residues. The DNA for the CDR3 is TGTGCCAGCACCCCGGGACAGGGGATAATAAACGAGCAGTACTTC. This translates into CASTPGQGIINEQYF.

The gene calls are TRBV5-1 and TRBJ2-7, with D possibly being TRBD1 (6 bases). The CDR3 sequence is 14 residues long. Germline V gene lookup returns CDR1 SGHRS and CDR2 YFSETQ. V was shortened by 4 bases and J by 6 bases, with 17 bases between the two germline ends. CDR3 sequence reads: CASSPGTIASEQYF. In DNA form, the CDR3 reads TGCGCCAGCAGCCCCGGGACAATTGCGAGCGAGCAGTACTTC.

Many counts were recorded for this clonotype. The genes are TRBV11-2 and TRBJ2-7; the match to TRBD2 covers 8 bases. The CDR3 runs to 18 residues. From germline, CDR1 is SGHAT and CDR2 FQNNGV. J was trimmed by 4 bases and V by 4 bases; bases with no gene match: 18. In DNA form, the CDR3 reads TGTGCCAGCAGCTCCACTGCCCGGGGGGGCGGGAGTATGTACGAGCAGTACTTC. Protein sequence: CASSSTARGGGSMYEQYF.

The chain couples TRBV2 to TRBJ2-1; possible D gene TRBD1, 6 bases. V was clipped by 7 bases and J by 0 bases, with 13 bases between them. This CDR3 is built from 15 residues. In germline, CDR1 is SNHLY, CDR2 FYNNEI. The CDR3 DNA reads TGTGCCAGCACCCCCGACAGGAACTCCTACAATGAGCAGTTCTTC. This codes for CASTPDRNSYNEQFF.

This clonotype has only a few counts. The J gene is TRBJ2-1, the V gene TRBV20-1, with 8 bases matching TRBD2. Germline values: CDR1 DFQATT, CDR2 SNEGSKA (reference sequence). V trimming: 7 bases; J trimming: 5 bases; junction bases outside the gene matches: 4. This CDR3 has 12 amino acids. This CDR3 is CSVTSGHNEQFF. CDR3 coding DNA: TGCAGTGTAACTAGCGGTCACAATGAGCAGTTCTTC.

This clonotype was picked up many times. The chain combines TRBV5-1 with TRBJ2-7; D possibly corresponds to TRBD2 (6 bases). Germline V lookup: CDR1 SGHRS, CDR2 YFSETQ. The CDR3 is 12 amino acids. Trimming removed 4 bases at V and 6 bases at J, with 11 bases between. DNA for the CDR3: TGCGCCAGCAGCCGAGACGGGGGCGAGCAGTACTTC. Translated, it gives CASSRDGGEQYF. Based on the CDR3 plus reference TRBV5-1 and TRBJ2-7, the full variable domain is KAGVTQTPRYLIKTRGQQVTLSCSPISGHRSVSWYQQTPGQGLQFLFEYFSETQRNKGNFPGRFSGRQFSNSRSEMNVSTLELGDSALYLCASSRDGGEQYFGPGTRLTVT.

This clonotype was recorded a few times. The rearrangement joins TRBV11-3 to TRBJ2-3; D not resolved. The CDR3 sequence is 14 residues long. Trimming stripped 2 bases from V and 2 bases from J, with 8 bases between. The germline V gene encodes CDR1 SGHNT and CDR2 YENEEA. Here the CDR3 DNA reads TGTGCCAGCAGCTTAAGAGGAACCACAGATACGCAGTATTTT. It yields the protein CASSLRGTTDTQYF.

There are many counts of this clonotype. V gene TRBV29-1 combines with J gene TRBJ2-1; D is undetermined. CDR1 is SQVTM and CDR2 is ANQGSEA in the germline V gene. The CDR3 is 14 residues long. Trimming shortened V by 8 bases and J by 0 bases, and 14 bases separated the two germline ends. CDR3 bases: TGCAGCACTGCCCTCTCTCGCTCCTACAATGAGCAGTTCTTC. This sequence encodes CSTALSRSYNEQFF.

This clonotype was detected only once. V gene TRBV20-1 combines with J gene TRBJ2-7; 10 bases align to TRBD2. V lost 6 bases and J lost 3; bases outside the gene matches: 5. Per germline, CDR1 DFQATT and CDR2 SNEGSKA (reference sequence). CDR3 length: 13 amino acids. The CDR3: CSASGGGIYEQYF. DNA for the CDR3: TGCAGTGCCAGCGGGGGGGGGATCTACGAGCAGTACTTC.

The CDR3 spells CAIMQDSLNTEAFF. The CDR3 nucleotides read TGTGCCATCATGCAGGACAGCCTGAACACTGAAGCTTTCTTT. This sequence joins TRBV10-3 and TRBJ1-1; TRBD1 is a possible D gene (6 bases). The V end was cut by 7 bases, the J end by 0 bases, with 12 bases between. Germline loops: CDR1 ENHRY, CDR2 SYGVKD. The CDR3 has 14 residues.